This T cell receptor beta chain derives from a study of T cells in Graves' hyperthyroidism and ophthalmopathy. Study background: The initial diagnosis was the point when peripheral blood was collected, ahead of any treatment. Whole-study results and caveats: Blood shared most expanded thyroid clonotypes above 0.001.

About this clonotype itself: Its antigen is not identified.

Researchers took RNA transcripts and amplified the TCR beta CDR3 regions from them. During a first-round RT-PCR of the TCR CDR3, the HTBI primer set was used. TCRdb re-derived calls from the multiplex PCR reads in MiXCR, one entry per CDR3 protein. The sample lists around 340,000 distinct CDR3 sequences, about a sixth occurring once. Diagnoses used clinical symptoms, serum thyroxine and TRAb, thyroid ultrasound and orbital computed tomography. Sample collection date corresponds to first hyperthyroidism diagnosis, prior to any ophthalmopathy symptoms. This sequence was found in a woman in her twenties or thirties with Graves' hyperthyroidism that later progressed to Graves' ophthalmopathy. The sequenced sample consisted of blood.

CDR3 region: CSARRSTSGGAGTQYF. The CDR3 region has the DNA TGCAGTGCTAGAAGGAGTACTAGCGGGGGGGCCGGTACGCAGTATTTT. The chain is built from TRBV20-1 and TRBJ2-3, with 13 bases identical to TRBD2. V shed 2 bases and J 8 bases; nucleotides not matched to a gene: 10. The length of the CDR3 is 16 residues. Germline-derived CDR1 and CDR2 are DFQATT and SNEGSKA (reference sequence).